The 10 T cell receptor beta chains presented below share a single source sample, sequenced in a study of T cell responses to AZD1222 COVID-19 vaccine. The repertoire was sequenced with immunoSEQ multiplex PCR; TCRdb's copy has only in-frame clones and lacks some. The sample records more than 150,000 clones, less than 95% being singletons. The sequences come from peripheral blood, collected on day 0 of AZD1222 vaccination. The receptors shown here come from an adult in good health.

This clone was counted a single time. The J gene is TRBJ2-7, the V gene TRBV4-3; no reliable D call. Germline V gene sequence: CDR1 LGHNA, CDR2 YSLEER. CDR3 size: 13 residues. V lost 0 bases and J lost 4, with 7 bases in between. The CDR3 region is CASSQDSGYEQYF. The CDR3 coding sequence is TGCGCCAGCAGCCAAGATTCCGGGTACGAGCAGTACTTC.

The rearrangement joins TRBV5-1 to TRBJ2-3; TRBD1 is a possible D gene (5 bases). The CDR3 extends over 14 amino acids. CDR1 SGHRS and CDR2 YFSETQ come from the germline V gene. V lost 0 bases and J lost 3, with 8 bases in between. The CDR3 sequence is CASSLVQGTDTQYF. The CDR3 region has the DNA TGCGCCAGCAGCTTGGTTCAGGGTACAGATACGCAGTATTTT.

The rearrangement uses TRBV4-2 and TRBJ2-7; perhaps D is TRBD1 or TRBD2 (5 bases each). CDR3 length equals 14 residues. V dropped 0 bases and J dropped 6 bases, with 12 bases sitting between them. Germline V gene lookup returns CDR1 LGHNA and CDR2 YNFKEQ. Here the CDR3 reads CASSQDLTGTEQYF. CDR3 DNA: TGTGCCAGCAGCCAAGATCTTACCGGGACCGAGCAGTACTTC.

V and J are TRBV7-2 and TRBJ2-5; D is possibly TRBD1 or TRBD2 (5 bases each). Germline V lookup: CDR1 SGHTA, CDR2 FQGNSA. The V gene lost 3 bases and the J gene lost 5 bases, with 13 bases spanning the gap. This CDR3 comprises 14 residues. CDR3 loop: CASSFGGPTETQYF. CDR3 in DNA: TGTGCCAGCAGCTTTGGGGGACCCACCGAGACCCAGTACTTC.

V gene TRBV6-5 combines with J gene TRBJ2-2; TRBD1 might be the D (5 bases). V was trimmed by 7 bases and J by 3 bases, leaving 12 bases between them. This CDR3 is built from 14 residues. Germline CDR1 is MNHEY and CDR2 is SVGAGI. Written as DNA, the CDR3 is TGTGCCAGCACGGACATATCGGACACCGGGGAGCTGTTTTTT. It is translated as CASTDISDTGELFF.

The chain combines TRBV7-9 with TRBJ1-3; D is possibly TRBD1 (5 bases). The ends were cut back, 4 bases at V and 4 bases at J, with 23 bases in the middle. The germline V gene has CDR1 SEHNR and CDR2 FQNEAQ (reference sequence). The length of the CDR3 is 18 residues. CDR3: CASSSPPDLGVEGNTIYF. The CDR3 nucleotides read TGTGCCAGCAGCTCGCCTCCCGATTTAGGGGTAGAAGGAAACACCATATATTTT. The whole variable domain, remainder taken from reference TRBV7-9 and TRBJ1-3, is DTGVSQNPRHKITKRGQNVTFRCDPISEHNRLYWYRQTLGQGPEFLTYFQNEAQLEKSRLLSDRFSAERPKGSFSTLEIQRTEQGDSAMYLCASSSPPDLGVEGNTIYFGEGSWLTVV.

The V gene is TRBV4-1, the J gene TRBJ2-7; 14 bases are shared with TRBD2. CDR1 and CDR2 (germline): MGHRA, YSYEKL. J was trimmed by 3 bases and V by 6 bases; bases with no gene match: 4. The CDR3 has 15 residues. This chain's CDR3 is CASSLGTSGSYEQYF. As DNA, the CDR3 is TGCGCCAGCAGTCTTGGGACTAGCGGGAGCTACGAGCAGTACTTC.

The chain combines TRBV24-1 with TRBJ1-3; the D is unclear. This CDR3 contains 16 residues. Deletions cut 2 bases from V and 2 bases from J, with 12 bases between. Germline assignment: CDR1 KGHDR and CDR2 SFDVKD. CDR3: CATSDSDPRPGNTIYF. Here the CDR3 DNA reads TGTGCCACCAGTGATTCCGACCCCCGACCTGGAAACACCATATATTTT.

V and J are TRBV28 and TRBJ1-1, with 7 bases matching TRBD1. The CDR3 spans 15 residues. Looked up from germline, CDR1 is MDHEN and CDR2 is SYDVKM. After removal of 5 bases from V and 1 base from J, the junction contained 7 bases not matched to a gene. The CDR3 nucleotides read TGTGCCAGCAGTCCACAGGGGAAGGGGAACACTGAAGCTTTCTTT. Amino acid sequence: CASSPQGKGNTEAFF.

The chain links TRBV14 to TRBJ2-3; D assignment may be TRBD1 or TRBD2 (5 bases each). CDR1 is SGHDN, CDR2 FVKESK, per germline. The germline V and J ends were trimmed by 4 bases and 4 bases, with 12 bases remaining between them. The CDR3 has 14 amino acids. CDR3: CASSRMGVSDTQYF. CDR3 nucleotide sequence: TGTGCCAGCAGCCGAATGGGGGTATCAGATACGCAGTATTTT.